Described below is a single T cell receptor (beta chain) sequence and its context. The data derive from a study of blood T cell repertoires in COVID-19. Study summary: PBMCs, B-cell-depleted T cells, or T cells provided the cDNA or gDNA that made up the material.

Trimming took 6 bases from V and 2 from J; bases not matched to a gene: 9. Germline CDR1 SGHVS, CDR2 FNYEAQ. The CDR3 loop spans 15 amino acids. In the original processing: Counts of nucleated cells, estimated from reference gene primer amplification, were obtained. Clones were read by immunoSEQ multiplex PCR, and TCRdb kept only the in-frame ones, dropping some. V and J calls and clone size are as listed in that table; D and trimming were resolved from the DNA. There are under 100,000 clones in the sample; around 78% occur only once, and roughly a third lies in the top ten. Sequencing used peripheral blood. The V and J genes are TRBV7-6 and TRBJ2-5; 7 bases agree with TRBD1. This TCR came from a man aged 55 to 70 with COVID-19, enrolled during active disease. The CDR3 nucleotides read TGTGCCAGCAGTTCCACTAACAGGGGACAAGAGACCCAGTACTTC. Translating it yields CASSSTNRGQETQYF.